The 8 T cell receptor beta chains below were found in one sample sequenced in a study of cytomegalovirus exposure and HLA in healthy donors. The data were produced by immunoSEQ multiplex PCR, yet TCRdb's version contains in-frame clones alone and is incomplete. The sample includes more than 100,000 clones, approximately 87% of them seen just once. The sequenced sample was PBMCs. Receptors were obtained from a woman aged 18-29 years in good health and CMV-seropositive.

The J gene is TRBJ2-4, the V gene TRBV29-1; 7 positions agree with TRBD1. The germline gives CDR1 SQVTM, CDR2 ANQGSEA. The V segment lost 7 bases and the J segment 2 bases; nucleotides outside the gene matches: 11. The CDR3 contains 15 residues. The CDR3 bases are TGCAGCGCTAGACAGGCACAGGGGACCAAAAACATTCAGTACTTC. Amino acids: CSARQAQGTKNIQYF.

This sequence joins TRBV7-2 and TRBJ2-5, with D unresolved. Germline V lookup: CDR1 SGHTA, CDR2 FQGNSA. This CDR3 has 11 residues. The ends were cut back, 7 bases at V and 5 bases at J, with 8 bases in the middle. The CDR3: CASTSSETQYF. DNA of the CDR3: TGTGCCAGCACCTCTAGTGAGACCCAGTACTTC. Using reference TRBV7-2 and TRBJ2-5 for the parts outside the CDR3, the full variable domain is GAGVSQSPSNKVTEKGKDVELRCDPISGHTALYWYRQSLGQGLEFLIYFQGNSAPDKSGLPSDRFSAERTGGSVSTLTIQRTQQEDSAVYLCASTSSETQYFGPGTRLLVL.

This clone was seen a handful of times. The chain joins TRBV18 to TRBJ1-2, with D uncertain. Germline lookup yields CDR1 KGHSH and CDR2 LQKENI. The CDR3 is made up of 13 amino acids. V shed 1 base and J shed 0 bases, with 3 bases lying between them. The CDR3 is CASSPRANYGYTF. Here the CDR3 DNA reads TGTGCCAGCTCACCACGAGCTAACTATGGCTACACCTTC.

The chain joins TRBV18 to TRBJ2-5; 9 positions agree with TRBD1. The CDR3 covers 16 residues. V trimming: 1 base; J trimming: 1 base; junction bases outside the gene matches: 4. Germline V gene data show CDR1 as KGHSH and CDR2 as LQKENI. The CDR3 DNA reads as TGTGCCAGCTCACCACGCCTACAGGGGGCCCAAGAGACCCAGTACTTC. This translates into CASSPRLQGAQETQYF.

In nucleotides, the CDR3 is TGTGCCAGCATATCCGATCCAGGGTTTTACGAGCAGTACTTC. As protein: CASISDPGFYEQYF. V and J are TRBV2 and TRBJ2-7, with D maybe TRBD1 (5 bases). Germline V gene lookup returns CDR1 SNHLY and CDR2 FYNNEI. Trimming took 7 bases from V and 4 from J, leaving 17 bases between them. The CDR3 extends over 14 amino acids.

V and J are TRBV27 and TRBJ2-6; D may be TRBD1 (6 bases). Trimming removed 5 bases from V and 7 bases from J, with 15 bases in between. Germline V CDR1 and CDR2: MNHEY, SMNVEV (reference sequence). The CDR3 is 15 residues long. As DNA, the CDR3 is TGTGCCAGCAGTCAGGGGAATCCCCGAGCCAACGTCCTGACTTTC. Translating gives CASSQGNPRANVLTF. Filled out from reference TRBV27 and TRBJ2-6, the complete variable domain reads EAQVTQNPRYLITVTGKKLTVTCSQNMNHEYMSWYRQDPGLGLRQIYYSMNVEVTDKGDVPEGYKVSRKEKRNFPLILESPSPNQTSLYFCASSQGNPRANVLTFGAGSRLTVL.

The chain couples TRBV4-2 to TRBJ1-3; D is uncertain. This CDR3 contains 14 residues. The germline CDR1 and CDR2 sequences are LGHNA and YNFKEQ. Between the trimmed V and J ends, which lost 3 bases and 0 bases, there was a span of 6 bases. CDR3: CASSQLSSGNTIYF. CDR3 nucleotides: TGTGCCAGCAGCCAGCTGAGCTCTGGAAACACCATATATTTT.

The V gene is TRBV6-5, the J gene TRBJ1-3; D ambiguous. This CDR3 contains 14 residues. Germline V gene sequence: CDR1 MNHEY, CDR2 SVGAGI. V lost 7 bases, J lost 0 bases, and 10 bases lay in between. The CDR3 reads CASKQDYSGNTIYF. The DNA for the CDR3 is TGTGCCAGCAAGCAGGACTACTCTGGAAACACCATATATTTT.